What follows are 3 T cell receptor beta chains derived from one specimen sequenced in a study of T cell responses to AZD1222 COVID-19 vaccine. Libraries were prepared by immunoSEQ multiplex PCR; TCRdb keeps only in-frame clonotypes and omits some of them. This table has roughly 100,000 clones, roughly 90% appearing once. The sequencing used peripheral blood, collected on day 0 of AZD1222 vaccination. The receptors come from an adult in good health.

The V gene is TRBV6-5, the J gene TRBJ1-5; the D gene is possibly TRBD1 (5 bases). The CDR3 length is 15 residues. Germline V gene sequence: CDR1 MNHEY, CDR2 SVGAGI. V was pared by 5 bases and J by 0 bases, with 11 bases between. CDR3 in DNA: TGTGCCAGCAGTAACGGGGGGATTAGCAATCAGCCCCAGCATTTT. It encodes CASSNGGISNQPQHF.

The V call is TRBV5-5, the J call TRBJ2-7; TRBD2 aligns across 14 bases. The CDR3 sequence is 14 residues long. The ends lost 2 bases at V and 6 bases at J; junction bases unmatched: 1. Germline CDR1 is SGHKS and CDR2 is YYEKEE (reference sequence). The CDR3 sequence is CASSLGTSGSEQYF. Written as DNA, the CDR3 is TGTGCCAGCAGCTTAGGGACTAGCGGGAGCGAGCAGTACTTC.

This chain uses TRBV27 with TRBJ2-7, with D tentatively TRBD2 (5 bases). The V gene lost 5 bases and the J gene lost 3 bases, with 11 bases spanning the gap. Per the germline V gene, CDR1 is MNHEY and CDR2 is SMNVEV (reference sequence). This CDR3 is built from 13 residues. The CDR3 sequence: CASSPRGGYEQYF. DNA of the CDR3: TGTGCCAGCAGTCCCCGGGGTGGCTACGAGCAGTACTTC.